The rows below give T cell receptor beta chains drawn from one sample of a study of Ad26.COV2.S vaccination and SARS-CoV-2 variants. Sequencing used immunoSEQ multiplex PCR; TCRdb keeps in-frame clones, though not all of them. The sample has fewer than 500,000 clones; approximately 89% are singletons. The sequenced sample was peripheral blood, obtained in a trial of Ad26.COV2.S vaccine versus placebo. The receptors here all came from a person between 18 and 59 years old who received the Ad26.COV2.S COVID-19 vaccine or a placebo. The CDR3 runs from the conserved cysteine through the conserved F or W. The order of the fields is J gene, D gene, V gene, CDR3 DNA, CDR3 protein. A D gene is named only where the DNA matches it firmly.

j_gene: TRBJ2-1; d_gene: TRBD2; v_gene: TRBV7-2; CDR3nt: TGTGCCAGCAGCGCTACTAGCGGGAGAGATGAGCAGTTCTTC; CDR3aa: CASSATSGRDEQFF
j_gene: TRBJ1-2; d_gene: TRBD1; v_gene: TRBV7-2; CDR3nt: TGTGCCAGCACCCCGGGACAGGGGTCTGGCTACACCTTC; CDR3aa: CASTPGQGSGYTF
j_gene: TRBJ2-2; d_gene: -; v_gene: TRBV9; CDR3nt: TGTGCCAGCAGCCCTACCGTTGCCGGGGAGCTGTTTTTT; CDR3aa: CASSPTVAGELFF
j_gene: TRBJ1-2; d_gene: -; v_gene: TRBV18; CDR3nt: TGTGCCAGCTCAGCGACAGCTACTAACTATGGCTACACCTTC; CDR3aa: CASSATATNYGYTF
j_gene: TRBJ1-1; d_gene: -; v_gene: TRBV6-5; CDR3nt: TGTGCCAGCAGTTTTGGACCCCTCGGGAACACTGAAGCTTTCTTT; CDR3aa: CASSFGPLGNTEAFF
j_gene: TRBJ1-2; d_gene: TRBD1; v_gene: TRBV5-1; CDR3nt: TGCGCCAGCAGAATCAAACGGGCCCCGGGACAGGGGGAGGACTATGGCTACACCTTC; CDR3aa: CASRIKRAPGQGEDYGYTF
j_gene: TRBJ1-1; d_gene: -; v_gene: TRBV7-8; CDR3nt: TGTGCCAGCAGCCCCGCGGGCACTGAAGCTTTCTTT; CDR3aa: CASSPAGTEAFF
j_gene: TRBJ1-1; d_gene: -; v_gene: TRBV4-1; CDR3nt: TGCGCCAGCAGCCAAGAAGTACGGGCAGGTTTTGAAGCTTTCTTT; CDR3aa: CASSQEVRAGFEAFF
j_gene: TRBJ1-2; d_gene: -; v_gene: TRBV18; CDR3nt: TGTGCCAGCGCCGCCGGGAGTAACTATGGCTACACCTTC; CDR3aa: CASAAGSNYGYTF
j_gene: TRBJ1-5; d_gene: -; v_gene: TRBV4-1; CDR3nt: TGCGCCAGCAGCCTTAGGTTCGGGGTTGATCAGCCCCAGCATTTT; CDR3aa: CASSLRFGVDQPQHF